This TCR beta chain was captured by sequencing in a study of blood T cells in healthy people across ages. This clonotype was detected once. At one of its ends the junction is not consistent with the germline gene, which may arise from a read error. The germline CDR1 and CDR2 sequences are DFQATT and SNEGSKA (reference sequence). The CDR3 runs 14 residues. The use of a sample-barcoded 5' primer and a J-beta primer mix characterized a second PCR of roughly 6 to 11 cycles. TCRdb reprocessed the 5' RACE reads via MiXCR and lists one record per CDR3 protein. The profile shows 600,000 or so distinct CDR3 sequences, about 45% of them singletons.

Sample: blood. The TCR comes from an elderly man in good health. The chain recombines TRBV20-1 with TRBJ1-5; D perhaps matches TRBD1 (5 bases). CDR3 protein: CSTRDPGGDQPQHF. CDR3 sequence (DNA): TGCAGTACTAGAGACCCAGGAGGGGATCAGCCCCAGCATTTT.